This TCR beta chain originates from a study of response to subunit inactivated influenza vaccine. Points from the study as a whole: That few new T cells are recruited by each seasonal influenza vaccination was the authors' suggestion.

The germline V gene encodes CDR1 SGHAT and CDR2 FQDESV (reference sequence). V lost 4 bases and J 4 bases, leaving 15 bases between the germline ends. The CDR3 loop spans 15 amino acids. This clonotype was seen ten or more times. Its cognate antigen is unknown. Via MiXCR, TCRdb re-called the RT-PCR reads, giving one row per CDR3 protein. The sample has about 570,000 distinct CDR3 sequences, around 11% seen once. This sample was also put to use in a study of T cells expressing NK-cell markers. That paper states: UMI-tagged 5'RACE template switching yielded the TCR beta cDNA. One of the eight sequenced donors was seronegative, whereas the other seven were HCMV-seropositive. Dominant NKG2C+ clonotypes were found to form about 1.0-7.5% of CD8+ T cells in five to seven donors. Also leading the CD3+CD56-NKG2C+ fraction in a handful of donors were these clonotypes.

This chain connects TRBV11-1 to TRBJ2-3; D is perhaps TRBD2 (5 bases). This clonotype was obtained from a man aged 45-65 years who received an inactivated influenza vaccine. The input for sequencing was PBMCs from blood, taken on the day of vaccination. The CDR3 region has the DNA TGTGCCAGCAGCTCAGAAGGGTCCGGGGCAGATACGCAGTATTTT. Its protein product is CASSSEGSGADTQYF.